The 14 T cell receptor beta chains reported below all come from one sample, sequenced in a study of T cells in Graves' hyperthyroidism and ophthalmopathy. Amplification of TCR beta CDR3 regions was performed using RNA transcripts as template. The TCR CDR3 was amplified in a first-round RT-PCR using the HTBI primer set. A single record per CDR3 protein comes from TCRdb applying MiXCR to the multiplex PCR reads. The sample comprises hundreds of thousands of distinct CDR3 sequences, 14% of which are singletons, and 10% rests with the top ten. The sample consisted of blood. These receptor sequences come from a woman aged 18-29 years with Graves' hyperthyroidism.

A few counts support this clonotype. The chain is built from TRBV19 and TRBJ2-7; 7 bases fit TRBD1. V lost 7 bases, J lost 5 bases, and 11 bases stayed unmatched. Germline CDR1 and CDR2: LNHDA and SQIVND (reference sequence). The CDR3 is made up of 14 amino acids. CDR3 sequence (DNA): TGTGCCAGTATGGGGACAGTAAATGTCCACGAGCAGTACTTC. It codes for CASMGTVNVHEQYF.

This clonotype has a count of ten or more. This rearrangement joins TRBV4-2 to TRBJ2-7, with D possibly TRBD1 on 6 matching bases. The ends were cut back, 4 bases at V and 7 bases at J, with 14 bases in the middle. The CDR3 covers 13 residues. The germline gives CDR1 LGHNA, CDR2 YNFKEQ. CDR3 sequence (DNA): TGTGCCAGCAGCCCGTCCTCCCAGGGGGAGCAGTACTTC. Protein product: CASSPSSQGEQYF.

The chain joins TRBV28 to TRBJ1-4; unclear D gene. The CDR3 spans 12 residues. The V end was cut by 4 bases, the J end by 8 bases, with 8 bases between. Germline assignment: CDR1 MDHEN and CDR2 SYDVKM. The CDR3 loop is CASSSFREKLFF. CDR3 bases: TGTGCCAGCAGTTCCTTCAGGGAAAAACTGTTTTTT.

This chain connects TRBV19 to TRBJ2-1; 16 positions agree with TRBD2. CDR3 length: 18 residues. With V trimmed by 4 bases and J by 6 bases, 9 bases remained unmatched. CDR1 and CDR2 (germline): LNHDA, SQIVND (reference sequence). Written as DNA, the CDR3 is TGTGCCAGTAGTAGGGGACTAGCGGGAGGGCCTTCGGGCAATGAGCAGTTCTTC. This gives the protein CASSRGLAGGPSGNEQFF.

Only a few counts were recorded for this clonotype. CDR3 sequence: CAISDTRGGPNEQFF. CDR3 bases: TGTGCCATCAGTGACACCCGAGGGGGGCCCAATGAGCAGTTCTTC. The chain employs TRBV10-3 and TRBJ2-1; D might be TRBD1 or TRBD2, each matching 6 bases. The germline V gene encodes CDR1 ENHRY and CDR2 SYGVKD. The V end was cut by 3 bases, the J end by 6 bases, with 15 bases between. The CDR3 runs 15 residues.

This clonotype was seen a handful of times. The V call is TRBV12-3 or TRBV12-4, the J call TRBJ2-7; D unresolved. CDR3 size: 14 residues. Between the trimmed V and J ends, which lost 4 bases and 1 base, there was a span of 11 bases. In DNA, the CDR3 is TGTGCCAGCAGTTCCTCCAGGAGTTCCTACGAGCAGTACTTC. It is translated as CASSSSRSSYEQYF.

This clonotype was observed at least ten times. The genes are TRBV2 and TRBJ2-5; D unresolved. This CDR3 contains 9 residues. Per the germline V gene, CDR1 is SNHLY and CDR2 is FYNNEI. The V end lost 10 bases, the J end lost 3 bases, and 3 bases lay between the germline ends. The CDR3 DNA reads as TGTGCCAACGAAGAGACCCAGTACTTC. This gives the protein CANEETQYF.

The V gene is TRBV7-2, the J gene TRBJ1-1; no clear D gene. The V end was cut by 0 bases, the J end by 11 bases, with 25 bases between. The CDR3 is 17 amino acids. CDR1 is SGHTA, CDR2 FQGNSA, per germline. The CDR3 protein is CASSLAIAPRTSYGAFF. The CDR3 region has the DNA TGTGCCAGCAGCTTAGCCATTGCCCCAAGGACCTCCTACGGGGCTTTCTTT.

This clonotype was found many times. The rearrangement joins TRBV20-1 to TRBJ2-1, with 7 bases that match TRBD2. Germline V gene lookup returns CDR1 DFQATT and CDR2 SNEGSKA (reference sequence). This CDR3 contains 12 residues. Trimming removed 2 bases from V and 12 bases from J; junction bases left unmatched: 7. The CDR3 DNA follows: TGCAGTGCTAGATTACCTAGCGGTGGGCAGTTCTTC. Its translation: CSARLPSGGQFF.

Many counts were recorded for this clonotype. The chain recombines TRBV5-1 with TRBJ1-1; D perhaps matches TRBD1 (6 bases). The CDR3 has 14 amino acids. V lost 4 bases, J lost 1 base, and 11 bases lay in between. CDR1 is SGHRS and CDR2 is YFSETQ in the germline V gene. Here the CDR3 reads CASSRQDRNTEAFF. The CDR3 DNA is TGCGCCAGCAGCCGCCAGGACAGGAACACTGAAGCTTTCTTT.

This clonotype was detected ten times or more. This chain uses TRBV2 with TRBJ1-5, with D unclear. This CDR3 is 14 amino acids long. Germline-derived CDR1 and CDR2 are SNHLY and FYNNEI. The V end was cut by 4 bases, the J end by 3 bases, with 10 bases between. CDR3 protein: CASSVPGPNQPQHF. Here the CDR3 DNA reads TGTGCCAGCAGTGTCCCGGGCCCCAATCAGCCCCAGCATTTT.

This clonotype was seen repeatedly, ten times or more. The chain recombines TRBV11-3 with TRBJ2-7; 7 nucleotides agree with TRBD2. CDR1 SGHNT and CDR2 YENEEA come from the germline V gene. Trimming took 6 bases from V and 3 from J; bases not matched to a gene: 5. This CDR3 is 13 amino acids long. DNA for the CDR3: TGTGCCAGCAGAAGCGGGACGGACTACGAGCAGTACTTC. Its protein product is CASRSGTDYEQYF.

This clonotype was detected many times. The J gene is TRBJ2-7, the V gene TRBV11-2, with 11 positions matching TRBD1. The CDR3 is made up of 14 amino acids. Germline CDR1 is SGHAT and CDR2 is FQNNGV. The ends lost 5 bases at V and 6 bases at J; junction bases unmatched: 6. This CDR3 reads CASSTGTGGREQYF. CDR3 nucleotides: TGTGCCAGCAGCACCGGGACAGGGGGTCGCGAGCAGTACTTC. The entire variable domain, with the rest obtained from reference TRBV11-2 and TRBJ2-7, is as follows: EAGVAQSPRYKIIEKRQSVAFWCNPISGHATLYWYQQILGQGPKLLIQFQNNGVVDDSQLPKDRFSAERLKGVDSTLKIQPAKLEDSAVYLCASSTGTGGREQYFGPGTRLTVT.

The gene calls are TRBV5-5 and TRBJ2-3; D gene uncertain. Germline CDR1 reads SGHKS; CDR2 reads YYEKEE (reference sequence). V dropped 2 bases and J dropped 2 bases, with 9 bases sitting between them. The CDR3 runs 14 residues. This CDR3 reads CASSLQHYTDTQYF. CDR3 sequence (DNA): TGTGCCAGCAGCTTACAGCATTACACAGATACGCAGTATTTT.